The 5 T cell receptor beta chains reported below all come from one sample, sequenced in a study of CD4 T cells in relation to SARS-CoV-2 and coronaviruses. Antigens for these TCRs are unknown. Produced via immunoSEQ multiplex PCR; TCRdb's table is partial and in-frame only. The sample has 25,000 or so clones; around three quarters are singletons. Before the COVID-19 pandemic, during about 2011-2019, CD4+ T cells were taken from unexposed donors. Isolation of CD4+ T cells took place after less than 13 days in culture. Sequencing was performed on CD4+ T cells from PBMCs, cultured in vitro. The receptors originated from a human donor in good health.

This sequence joins TRBV18 and TRBJ1-2; D is possibly TRBD1 (6 bases). V lost 2 bases, J lost 5 bases, and 18 bases lay in between. This CDR3 contains 16 residues. Germline CDR1 reads KGHSH; CDR2 reads LQKENI. This chain's CDR3 is CASSPGPLGGQYGYTF. CDR3 DNA sequence: TGTGCCAGCTCACCAGGTCCCCTGGGTGGACAGTATGGCTACACCTTC. The full variable domain, completed using reference TRBV18 and TRBJ1-2, is NAGVMQNPRHLVRRRGQEARLRCSPMKGHSHVYWYRQLPEEGLKFMVYLQKENIIDESGMPKERFSAEFPKEGPSILRIQQVVRGDSAAYFCASSPGPLGGQYGYTFGSGTRLTVV.

The rearrangement links TRBV29-1 to TRBJ1-1, with 7 bases lining up with TRBD1. V dropped 6 bases and J dropped 5; count of bases not matched to a gene: 12. In germline, CDR1 is SQVTM, CDR2 ANQGSEA. This CDR3 has 14 residues. CDR3 amino acids: CSVGTTGVGTEAFF. In DNA form, the CDR3 reads TGCAGCGTAGGGACCACAGGGGTTGGGACTGAAGCTTTCTTT. The entire variable domain, with the rest obtained from reference TRBV29-1 and TRBJ1-1, is as follows: SAVISQKPSRDICQRGTSLTIQCQVDSQVTMMFWYRQQPGQSLTLIATANQGSEATYESGFVIDKFPISRPNLTFSTLTVSNMSPEDSSIYLCSVGTTGVGTEAFFGQGTRLTVV.

The V gene is TRBV5-1, the J gene TRBJ2-7; 8 nucleotides align to TRBD1. V was pared by 4 bases and J by 1 base, with 7 bases of the junction left unmatched. The CDR3 runs to 15 residues. Germline V CDR1 and CDR2: SGHRS, YFSETQ. Here the CDR3 DNA reads TGCGCCAGCAGCCGAGACAGGGGAAATTCCTACGAGCAGTACTTC. This translates into CASSRDRGNSYEQYF.

This clone was detected once. The rearrangement joins TRBV4-1 to TRBJ2-1, with D possibly TRBD1 on 6 matching bases. Germline CDR1 MGHRA, CDR2 YSYEKL. V was cut by 0 bases and J by 7 bases, with 16 bases left in between. The CDR3 contains 16 residues. Here the CDR3 reads CASSQDLAGVGNEQFF. CDR3 in DNA: TGCGCCAGCAGCCAAGATCTTGCAGGGGTGGGTAATGAGCAGTTCTTC.

The chain has TRBV21-1 and TRBJ2-5. TRBV21-1 is a pseudogene. This CDR3 comprises 15 residues. The CDR3 loop reads CASSNKGGSGETQYF. CDR3 sequence (DNA): TGTGCCAGCAGCAACAAAGGGGGGAGTGGGGAGACCCAGTACTTC.